The 11 T cell receptor beta chains reported below all come from one sample, sequenced in a study of T cell responses to AZD1222 COVID-19 vaccine. Sequenced by immunoSEQ multiplex PCR; TCRdb stores in-frame clones only, minus some. The sample holds 95,000 to 150,000 clones; roughly 90% are singletons and the top ten take 11% to 15%. The material sequenced was peripheral blood, taken on day 0 of AZD1222 vaccination. The receptors here all came from an adult in good health.

The chain recombines TRBV5-3 with TRBJ1-2; no definite D call. TRBV5-3 is given ORF status, its function remaining uncertain. Trimming removed 2 bases at V and 7 bases at J, with 12 bases between. The CDR3 length is 13 residues. DNA for the CDR3: TGTGCCAGAAGCTTAGACCCCAGCGGTGGCTACACCTTC. This translates into CARSLDPSGGYTF.

V gene TRBV2 combines with J gene TRBJ1-1; D gene uncertain. Trimming removed 8 bases at V and 1 base at J, with 11 bases between. Germline V CDR1 and CDR2: SNHLY, FYNNEI. The CDR3 consists of 13 residues. CDR3: CASHFTGNTEAFF. The CDR3 bases are TGTGCCAGCCATTTTACCGGGAACACTGAAGCTTTCTTT.

V is TRBV10-3 and J is TRBJ1-1; 9 bases line up with TRBD1. Germline CDR1 is ENHRY and CDR2 is SYGVKD. CDR3 length equals 17 residues. V dropped 6 bases and J dropped 1; count of bases not matched to a gene: 12. The CDR3 region is CAIRPGQGGGQNTEAFF. DNA of the CDR3: TGTGCCATCAGACCGGGACAGGGTGGAGGGCAGAACACTGAAGCTTTCTTT.

V is TRBV7-2 and J is TRBJ1-3; possibly TRBD1 for D (6 bases). Germline loops: CDR1 SGHTA, CDR2 FQGNSA. The V end lost 5 bases, the J end lost 0 bases, and 20 bases lay between the germline ends. This CDR3 is 18 amino acids long. The CDR3 sequence: CASSPYGDTTFSGNTIYF. In DNA form, the CDR3 reads TGTGCCAGCAGCCCTTACGGGGACACCACTTTCTCTGGAAACACCATATATTTT.

The chain recombines TRBV21-1 with TRBJ2-7; the tabulated D call, TRBD1, remains unverified against the DNA. TRBV21-1 is assigned pseudogene status. The CDR3 extends over 16 amino acids. In DNA form, the CDR3 reads TGTGCCAGCAGCGCATATCGCTTACAGGGTTGTTGCGAGCAGTACTTC. It specifies CASSAYRLQGCCEQYF.

The rearrangement uses TRBV7-2 and TRBJ1-2, with D hard to call. Trimming stripped 0 bases from V and 8 bases from J, with 10 bases between. This CDR3 contains 13 residues. Germline loops: CDR1 SGHTA, CDR2 FQGNSA. CDR3 bases: TGTGCCAGCAGCTTAGCCAACCCCGGCGGCTACACCTTC. Translated, it gives CASSLANPGGYTF.

V is TRBV27 and J is TRBJ1-2, with no clear D. The CDR3 contains 14 residues. CDR1 is MNHEY, CDR2 SMNVEV, per germline (reference sequence). Trimming stripped 7 bases from V and 8 bases from J, with 20 bases between. CDR3 loop: CASTALGGEGGYTF. CDR3 DNA: TGTGCCAGCACCGCTCTAGGCGGGGAGGGCGGCTACACCTTC.

The CDR3 nucleotides are TGTGCCAGCAGTAAAGGGACTAGCGGGGCCTACAATGAGCAGTTCTTC. This codes for CASSKGTSGAYNEQFF. This chain joins TRBV6-2 or TRBV6-3 and TRBJ2-1; TRBD2 matches at 13 bases. CDR1 and CDR2 from the germline V gene are MNHEY and SVGEGT. This CDR3 is 16 amino acids long. Trimming took 5 bases from V and 2 from J; bases not matched to a gene: 3.

V and J are TRBV19 and TRBJ2-1, with 12 positions matching TRBD2. Per germline, CDR1 LNHDA and CDR2 SQIVND (reference sequence). The CDR3 is 14 residues long. V was clipped by 6 bases and J by 9 bases; unmatched bases: 6. The CDR3 loop is CASSVGLAGTEQFF. DNA of the CDR3: TGTGCCAGTAGCGTTGGACTAGCGGGAACTGAGCAGTTCTTC.

The chain couples TRBV2 to TRBJ2-7; D is uncertain. Germline CDR1 is SNHLY and CDR2 is FYNNEI. The ends were cut back, 6 bases at V and 5 bases at J, with 11 bases in the middle. The CDR3 is 12 amino acids. The CDR3 loop is CASSPGLDEQYF. The CDR3 DNA is TGTGCCAGCAGCCCTGGGCTCGACGAGCAGTACTTC. Looking up the rest from reference TRBV2 and TRBJ2-7 gives the full variable domain: EPEVTQTPSHQVTQMGQEVILRCVPISNHLYFYWYRQILGQKVEFLVSFYNNEISEKSEIFDDQFSVERPDGSNFTLKIRSTKLEDSAMYFCASSPGLDEQYFGPGTRLTVT.

CDR3 region: CASSLWDKGPLDTQYF. In DNA form, the CDR3 reads TGTGCCAGCAGCTTGTGGGACAAGGGTCCGCTAGATACGCAGTATTTT. V and J are TRBV7-9 and TRBJ2-3; a possible D gene is TRBD1 (6 bases). CDR3 length: 16 amino acids. V shed 3 bases and J shed 5 bases, with 18 bases lying between them. Germline V CDR1 and CDR2: SEHNR, FQNEAQ (reference sequence).